This T cell receptor beta chain was profiled in a study of shared clonotypes between healthy human individuals. The CDR3 sequence is 17 residues long. Losses at the gene ends were 0 bases for V and 5 bases for J; bases not matched to a gene: 10. Germline values: CDR1 SGDLS, CDR2 YYNGEE. Data came from immunoSEQ multiplex PCR; TCRdb stores just in-frame clones and leaves some out. The repertoire holds around 600,000 clones, with 97% as singletons. The V and J genes are TRBV9 and TRBJ2-5; 10 bases line up with TRBD2. Input material: naive CD4+ T cells sorted from blood. Documented subset: CD45RA+ positively selected. The sequence came from a woman between 25 and 40 years old in good health. The CDR3 loop reads CASSVGLAGVAKETQYF. The CDR3 region has the DNA TGTGCCAGCAGCGTAGGGCTAGCGGGAGTAGCAAAGGAGACCCAGTACTTC. The full variable domain, its missing parts supplied by reference TRBV9 and TRBJ2-5, is DSGVTQTPKHLITATGQRVTLRCSPRSGDLSVYWYQQSLDQGLQFLIQYYNGEERAKGNILERFSAQQFPDLHSELNLSSLELGDSALYFCASSVGLAGVAKETQYFGPGTRLLVL.